This T cell receptor (beta chain) stems from a study of cytomegalovirus exposure and HLA in healthy donors. The repertoire was sequenced with immunoSEQ multiplex PCR; TCRdb's copy has only in-frame clones and lacks some. The sample has about 49,000 clones, roughly nine tenths seen once. The CDR3 is 16 residues long. V was clipped by 0 bases and J by 6 bases, with 15 bases between them. In germline, CDR1 is SGHTA, CDR2 FQGNSA. This clone was seen just once. Separate from the approximately 670-subject first cohort, the 120-subject validation cohort was the one that the donors belonged to. This chain connects TRBV7-2 to TRBJ2-1, with D perhaps matching TRBD1 (6 bases). The clonotype originates from a man younger than 35 in good health and CMV-seronegative. The material sequenced was PBMCs. This chain's CDR3 is CASSLAGAMNLNEQFF. The CDR3 region has the DNA TGTGCCAGCAGCTTAGCGGGGGCCATGAATCTCAATGAGCAGTTCTTC.